Listed here is a single T cell receptor (beta chain). Antigen: not known. Hyperthyroidism cases were recent diagnoses of under 2 months' duration in people aged 18 to 65. Certain patients, namely those with other autoimmune diseases, uncontrolled infections, pregnancy or lactation, were excluded. Each diagnosis was determined on the basis of clinical symptoms, serum thyroxine, TRAb, thyroid ultrasound and orbital computed tomography. This sample was included in a study of Graves' ophthalmopathy and Graves' hyperthyroidism. RNA transcripts were the source from which TCR beta CDR3 regions were amplified. RT-PCR was first run with HTBI primers, then multiplex PCR in a second round. TCRdb redid the calling of the multiplex PCR reads with MiXCR, one entry per CDR3 protein. The table shows about 550,000 distinct CDR3 sequences, with less than 40% occurring only once. The CDR3 totals 17 residues. Germline V lookup: CDR1 SEHNR, CDR2 FQNEAQ (reference sequence). The junction had 9 bases not matched to a gene; V was cut back by 2 bases and J by 4 bases.

Study-wide findings and caveats: In blood appeared most of the expanded thyroid clonotypes whose frequency exceeded 0.001.

This rearrangement joins TRBV7-9 to TRBJ1-2; 11 nucleotides agree with TRBD1. This clonotype was obtained from an adult man with Graves' hyperthyroidism. Sequenced: peripheral blood or thyroid tissue (not recorded which). The CDR3 DNA is TGTGCCAGCAGCTTACGGACAGGGGGCGAGCGGGCCTATGGCTACACCTTC. This codes for CASSLRTGGERAYGYTF. Full variable domain (missing parts from reference TRBV7-9 and TRBJ1-2): DTGVSQNPRHKITKRGQNVTFRCDPISEHNRLYWYRQTLGQGPEFLTYFQNEAQLEKSRLLSDRFSAERPKGSFSTLEIQRTEQGDSAMYLCASSLRTGGERAYGYTFGSGTRLTVV.